The 20 T cell receptor beta chains presented below share a single source sample, sequenced in a study of T cell responses to AZD1222 COVID-19 vaccine. Sequenced by immunoSEQ multiplex PCR; TCRdb stores in-frame clones only, minus some. The sample lists approximately 180,000 clones, over 85% seen once, with approximately 4% in the top ten. Source: peripheral blood, taken 28 days after the second dose of the MenACWY control vaccine. The receptors originated from an adult who received the MenACWY meningococcal vaccine as a control.

J is TRBJ1-3 and V is TRBV5-5; TRBD1 aligns across 9 bases. The germline V gene encodes CDR1 SGHKS and CDR2 YYEKEE (reference sequence). The CDR3 spans 16 residues. V was clipped by 5 bases and J by 4 bases; unmatched bases: 10. CDR3 sequence (DNA): TGTGCCAGCAGAAAAAACACAGGGGGCTACGGAAACACCATATATTTT. Translating it yields CASRKNTGGYGNTIYF.

The rearrangement links TRBV6-6 to TRBJ1-5; 8 bases match TRBD1. Germline CDR1 MNHNY, CDR2 SVGAGI (reference sequence). J gave up 6 bases and V 6 bases, and 4 bases lay outside the gene matches. The CDR3 is 13 residues long. CDR3 residues: CASRRTGLQPQHF. The CDR3 bases are TGTGCCAGCAGACGGACAGGGCTTCAGCCCCAGCATTTT.

For this clone: Compared with germline, one end of the junction differs, possibly owing to a read error. The chain has TRBV29-1 and TRBJ2-1, with 8 bases lining up with TRBD1. The germline V gene encodes CDR1 SQVTM and CDR2 ANQGSEA. The CDR3 runs to 14 residues. CDR3 residues: CSAERTGSYNEQFF. CDR3 nucleotides: TGCAGCGCTGAAAGGACAGGGAGTTACAATGAGCAGTTCTTC.

This clone was observed a single time. The chain links TRBV7-9 to TRBJ1-5; D is unclear. CDR1 and CDR2 (germline): SEHNR, FQNEAQ (reference sequence). Trimming took 2 bases from V and 7 from J, leaving 6 bases between them. CDR3 length equals 12 residues. CDR3 region: CASSLFGQPQHF. CDR3 in DNA: TGTGCCAGCAGCTTATTCGGACAGCCCCAGCATTTT.

The J gene is TRBJ1-6, the V gene TRBV29-1; D perhaps matches TRBD1 (5 bases). The CDR3 totals 13 residues. V shed 4 bases and J shed 5 bases, with 9 bases lying between them. Germline CDR1 SQVTM, CDR2 ANQGSEA. The CDR3 sequence: CSVGQDNNSPLHF. The CDR3 DNA reads as TGCAGCGTTGGTCAGGACAATAATTCACCCCTCCACTTT.

V usage is TRBV19 and J usage is TRBJ1-6; D not resolved. Per germline, CDR1 LNHDA and CDR2 SQIVND (reference sequence). Trimming left V 4 bases short and J 7 bases short, with 11 bases between. This CDR3 region has 14 residues. The CDR3 coding sequence is TGTGCCAGTAGTACCGCCCTGGGGAATTCACCCCTCCACTTT. Encoded protein: CASSTALGNSPLHF.

The chain links TRBV4-2 to TRBJ1-1, with D unclear. The CDR3 extends over 15 amino acids. Looked up from germline, CDR1 is LGHNA and CDR2 is YNFKEQ. Trimming took 6 bases from V and 3 from J, leaving 17 bases between them. The chain's CDR3 is CASSTTPHTDTEAFF. The CDR3 DNA follows: TGTGCCAGCAGTACAACCCCTCATACGGACACTGAAGCTTTCTTT.

The gene calls are TRBV4-1 and TRBJ2-1; 7 nucleotides agree with TRBD1. The CDR3 covers 19 residues. With V trimmed by 4 bases and J by 0 bases, 15 bases remained unmatched. From germline, CDR1 is MGHRA and CDR2 YSYEKL. CDR3 loop: CASSRDPTGYPSSYNEQFF. CDR3 sequence (DNA): TGCGCCAGCAGCCGCGATCCGACAGGGTACCCCAGCTCCTACAATGAGCAGTTCTTC.

The rearrangement uses TRBV30 and TRBJ2-1, with a possible D match to TRBD2 (5 bases). The germline V and J ends were trimmed by 8 bases and 9 bases, with 29 bases remaining between them. CDR3 length: 16 amino acids. From germline, CDR1 is GTSNPN and CDR2 SVGIG (reference sequence). The CDR3 protein is CALPGGRTLKGPEQFF. The CDR3 nucleotides are TGTGCCCTCCCAGGAGGCCGGACCTTGAAAGGTCCTGAGCAGTTCTTC. The full variable domain, completed using reference TRBV30 and TRBJ2-1, is SQTIHQWPATLVQPVGSPLSLECTVEGTSNPNLYWYRQAAGRGLQLLFYSVGIGQISSEVPQNLSASRPQDRQFILSSKKLLLSDSGFYLCALPGGRTLKGPEQFFGPGTRLTVL.

The chain recombines TRBV9 with TRBJ2-1; the D call may be TRBD1 or TRBD2 (6 bases each). V was pared by 2 bases and J by 6 bases, with 15 bases between. Germline CDR1 and CDR2: SGDLS and YYNGEE. The CDR3 contains 15 residues. The CDR3 region is CASSVGGGEGNEQFF. The CDR3 nucleotides read TGTGCCAGCAGCGTCGGGGGCGGAGAGGGCAATGAGCAGTTCTTC.

The CDR3 region has the DNA TGCAGTGCCACCCCCTCCCAAGGCTACACCTTC. Amino acids: CSATPSQGYTF. The rearrangement joins TRBV20-1 to TRBJ1-2, with no clear D. The CDR3 is made up of 11 amino acids. Trimming shortened V by 6 bases and J by 8 bases, and 13 bases separated the two germline ends. CDR1 DFQATT and CDR2 SNEGSKA come from the germline V gene (reference sequence).

J is TRBJ2-3 and V is TRBV19; 9 bases line up with TRBD2. The germline CDR1 and CDR2 sequences are LNHDA and SQIVND (reference sequence). The CDR3 is 18 residues long. V shed 6 bases, J shed 4 bases, and the junction held 17 bases outside the gene matches. The CDR3 DNA reads TGTGCCAGTAGACGGGGGATGGGTCTAGCGGGAAGGGCAGATACGCAGTATTTT. This gives the protein CASRRGMGLAGRADTQYF.

This clone was observed a single time. The chain joins TRBV27 to TRBJ1-4, with D hard to call. From germline, CDR1 is MNHEY and CDR2 SMNVEV (reference sequence). Trimming pared 4 bases from V and 4 bases from J, leaving 16 bases between. The length of the CDR3 is 16 residues. CDR3 nucleotides: TGTGCCAGCAGTTCAAACCCTACCGGGATTAATGAAAAACTGTTTTTT. Protein: CASSSNPTGINEKLFF.

The chain uses TRBV30 and TRBJ1-3; D uncertain. Trimming removed 0 bases at V and 3 bases at J, with 9 bases between. The CDR3 length is 14 residues. Germline V gene lookup returns CDR1 GTSNPN and CDR2 SVGIG (reference sequence). CDR3 sequence reads: CAWSVLPVGNTIYF. Here the CDR3 DNA reads TGTGCCTGGAGTGTACTTCCAGTTGGAAACACCATATATTTT.

The CDR3 nucleotides read TGTGCCAGCAGTGGGACAGGGCCCAATGAGCAGTTCTTC. Amino acids: CASSGTGPNEQFF. J is TRBJ2-1 and V is TRBV27; 9 bases agree with TRBD1. The CDR3 length is 13 residues. CDR1 is MNHEY and CDR2 is SMNVEV in the germline V gene (reference sequence). V trimming: 5 bases; J trimming: 6 bases; junction bases outside the gene matches: 2.

The chain is built from TRBV14 and TRBJ2-7, with 11 bases that match TRBD2. J was trimmed by 2 bases and V by 4 bases; bases with no gene match: 4. The CDR3 length is 15 residues. The germline CDR1 and CDR2 sequences are SGHDN and FVKESK. As DNA, the CDR3 is TGTGCCAGCAGCCGGTATAGCGGGAGGGCCTACGAGCAGTACTTC. This sequence encodes CASSRYSGRAYEQYF.

This chain joins TRBV9 and TRBJ2-2; D perhaps matches TRBD1 (6 bases). The CDR3 is 14 amino acids. Trimming removed 0 bases from V and 6 bases from J, with 9 bases in between. Germline CDR1 and CDR2: SGDLS and YYNGEE. CDR3 residues: CASSVVRQAGELFF. CDR3 nucleotides: TGTGCCAGCAGCGTAGTTCGACAGGCCGGGGAGCTGTTTTTT.

This sequence joins TRBV28 and TRBJ1-4, with D perhaps TRBD1 (6 bases). Looked up from germline, CDR1 is MDHEN and CDR2 is SYDVKM. The CDR3 loop spans 15 amino acids. V was clipped by 5 bases and J by 7 bases, with 17 bases between them. The CDR3: CASSRLRGLGEKLFF. For the CDR3, the DNA is TGTGCCAGCAGTCGCCTCAGGGGTCTCGGTGAAAAACTGTTTTTT. The variable domain in full, completed from reference TRBV28 and TRBJ1-4, reads DVKVTQSSRYLVKRTGEKVFLECVQDMDHENMFWYRQDPGLGLRLIYFSYDVKMKEKGDIPEGYSVSREKKERFSLILESASTNQTSMYLCASSRLRGLGEKLFFGSGTQLSVL.

The chain combines TRBV5-1 with TRBJ1-5; the match to TRBD1 covers 7 bases. This CDR3 contains 15 residues. The germline gives CDR1 SGHRS, CDR2 YFSETQ. Trimming removed 0 bases from V and 1 base from J; junction bases left unmatched: 1. The CDR3 nucleotides are TGCGCCAGCAGCTTGGCGGGACAGAGCAATCAGCCCCAGCATTTT. It translates to CASSLAGQSNQPQHF.

J is TRBJ1-5 and V is TRBV19; TRBD1 might be the D (5 bases). This CDR3 has 15 residues. Germline CDR1 is LNHDA and CDR2 is SQIVND (reference sequence). The V end was cut by 10 bases, the J end by 1 base, with 17 bases between. The CDR3: CATIDPGGSNQPQHF. The CDR3 DNA sequence: TGTGCCACCATCGATCCCGGGGGGAGCAATCAGCCCCAGCATTTT.